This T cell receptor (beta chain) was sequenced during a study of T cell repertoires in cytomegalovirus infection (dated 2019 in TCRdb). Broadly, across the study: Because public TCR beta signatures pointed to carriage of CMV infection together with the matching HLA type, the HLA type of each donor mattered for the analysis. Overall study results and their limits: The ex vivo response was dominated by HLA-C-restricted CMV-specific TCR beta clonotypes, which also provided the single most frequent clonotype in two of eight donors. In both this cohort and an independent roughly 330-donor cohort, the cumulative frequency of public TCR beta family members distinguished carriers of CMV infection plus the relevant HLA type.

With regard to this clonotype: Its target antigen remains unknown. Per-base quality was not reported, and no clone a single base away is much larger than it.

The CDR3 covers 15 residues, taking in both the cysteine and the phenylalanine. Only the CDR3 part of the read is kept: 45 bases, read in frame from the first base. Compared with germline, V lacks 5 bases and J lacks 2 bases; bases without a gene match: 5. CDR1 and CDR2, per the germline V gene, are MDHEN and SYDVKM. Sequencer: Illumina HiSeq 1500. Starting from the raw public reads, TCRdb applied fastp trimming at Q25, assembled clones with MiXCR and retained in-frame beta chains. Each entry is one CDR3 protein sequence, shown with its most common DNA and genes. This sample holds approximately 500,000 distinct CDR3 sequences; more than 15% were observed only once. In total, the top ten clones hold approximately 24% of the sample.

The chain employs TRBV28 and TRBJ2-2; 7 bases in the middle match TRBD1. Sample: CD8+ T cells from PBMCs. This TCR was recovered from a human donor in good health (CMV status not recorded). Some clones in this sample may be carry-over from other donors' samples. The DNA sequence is TGTGCCAGCAGTATGGGACAGTCAAACACCGGGGAGCTGTTTTTT. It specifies CASSMGQSNTGELFF. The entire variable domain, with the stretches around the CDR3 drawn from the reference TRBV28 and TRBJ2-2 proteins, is DVKVTQSSRYLVKRTGEKVFLECVQDMDHENMFWYRQDPGLGLRLIYFSYDVKMKEKGDIPEGYSVSREKKERFSLILESASTNQTSMYLCASSMGQSNTGELFFGEGSRLTVL.